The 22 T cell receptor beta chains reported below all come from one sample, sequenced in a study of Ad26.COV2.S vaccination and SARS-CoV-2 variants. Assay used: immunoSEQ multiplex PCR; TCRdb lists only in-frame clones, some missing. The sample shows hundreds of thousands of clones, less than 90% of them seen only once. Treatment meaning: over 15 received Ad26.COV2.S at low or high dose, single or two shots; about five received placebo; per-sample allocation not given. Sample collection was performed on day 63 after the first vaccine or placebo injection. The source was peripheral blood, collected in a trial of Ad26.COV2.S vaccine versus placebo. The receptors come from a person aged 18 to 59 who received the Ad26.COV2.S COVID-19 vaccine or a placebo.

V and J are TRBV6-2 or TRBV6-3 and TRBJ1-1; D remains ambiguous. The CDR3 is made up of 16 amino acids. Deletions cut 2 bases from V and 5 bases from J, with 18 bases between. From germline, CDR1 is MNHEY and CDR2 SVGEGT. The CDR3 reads CASSYEVGGSDTEAFF. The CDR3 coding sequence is TGTGCCAGCAGTTACGAAGTGGGAGGGAGTGATACTGAAGCTTTCTTT.

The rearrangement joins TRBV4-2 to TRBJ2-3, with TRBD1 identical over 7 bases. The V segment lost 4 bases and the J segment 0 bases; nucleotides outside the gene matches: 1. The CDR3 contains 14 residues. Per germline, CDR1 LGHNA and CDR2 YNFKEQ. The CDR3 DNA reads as TGTGCCAGCAGCCCGGGACAGAGCACAGATACGCAGTATTTT. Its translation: CASSPGQSTDTQYF.

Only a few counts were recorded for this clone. The CDR3 coding sequence is TGTGCCAGCAGCTTCGGAACAGGGCAATCACCCCTCCACTTT. Encoded protein: CASSFGTGQSPLHF. The gene calls are TRBV7-9 and TRBJ1-6, with a tentative D call TRBD1 (6 bases). The germline V gene has CDR1 SEHNR and CDR2 FQNEAQ (reference sequence). This CDR3 spans 14 amino acids. Trimming cost V 3 bases and J 10 bases, with 13 bases left between them.

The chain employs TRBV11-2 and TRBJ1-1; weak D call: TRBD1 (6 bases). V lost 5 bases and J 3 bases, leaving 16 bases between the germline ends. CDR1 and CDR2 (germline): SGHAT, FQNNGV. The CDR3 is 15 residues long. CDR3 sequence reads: CASSQGGGTDTEAFF. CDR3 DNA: TGTGCCAGCAGCCAAGGGGGAGGGACGGACACTGAAGCTTTCTTT.

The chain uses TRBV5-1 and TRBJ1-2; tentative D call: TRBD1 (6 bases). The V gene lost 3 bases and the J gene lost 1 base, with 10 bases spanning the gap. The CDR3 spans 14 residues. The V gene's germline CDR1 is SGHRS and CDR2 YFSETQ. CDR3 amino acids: CASSSSDSNYGYTF. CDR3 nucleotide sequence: TGCGCCAGCAGCTCTTCGGACAGTAACTATGGCTACACCTTC.

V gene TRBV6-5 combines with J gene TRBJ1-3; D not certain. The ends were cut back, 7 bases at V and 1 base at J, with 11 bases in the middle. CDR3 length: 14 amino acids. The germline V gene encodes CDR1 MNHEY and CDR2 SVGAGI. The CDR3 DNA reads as TGTGCCAGCACCTTGGGAGGGTCTGGAAACACCATATATTTT. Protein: CASTLGGSGNTIYF.

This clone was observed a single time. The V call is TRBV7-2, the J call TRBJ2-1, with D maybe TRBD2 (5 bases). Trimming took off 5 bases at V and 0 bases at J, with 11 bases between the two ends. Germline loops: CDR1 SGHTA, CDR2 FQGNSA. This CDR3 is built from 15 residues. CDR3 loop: CASSRTAGSYNEQFF. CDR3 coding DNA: TGTGCCAGCAGCCGGACTGCCGGCTCCTACAATGAGCAGTTCTTC. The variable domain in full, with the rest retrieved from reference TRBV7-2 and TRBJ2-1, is GAGVSQSPSNKVTEKGKDVELRCDPISGHTALYWYRQSLGQGLEFLIYFQGNSAPDKSGLPSDRFSAERTGGSVSTLTIQRTQQEDSAVYLCASSRTAGSYNEQFFGPGTRLTVL.

CDR3 sequence (DNA): TGTGCCAGCAAGGCCGGAGGGACAATCGAGCAGTACTTC. It translates to CASKAGGTIEQYF. This rearrangement joins TRBV27 to TRBJ2-7, with D tentatively TRBD1 or TRBD2 (6 bases each). Trimming pared 7 bases from V and 6 bases from J, leaving 16 bases between. This CDR3 comprises 13 residues. CDR1 MNHEY and CDR2 SMNVEV come from the germline V gene (reference sequence).

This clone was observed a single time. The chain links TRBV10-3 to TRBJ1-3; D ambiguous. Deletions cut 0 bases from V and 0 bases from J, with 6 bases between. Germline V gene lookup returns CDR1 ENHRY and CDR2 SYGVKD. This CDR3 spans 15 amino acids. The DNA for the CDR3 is TGTGCCATCAGTGAGTCGATTTACTCTGGAAACACCATATATTTT. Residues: CAISESIYSGNTIYF.

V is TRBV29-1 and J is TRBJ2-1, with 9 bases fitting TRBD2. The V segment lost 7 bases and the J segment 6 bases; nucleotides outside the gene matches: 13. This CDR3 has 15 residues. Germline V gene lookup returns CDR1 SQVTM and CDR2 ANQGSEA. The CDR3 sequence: CSAHPGLAYSNEQFF. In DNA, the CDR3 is TGCAGCGCACATCCGGGACTAGCCTACAGCAATGAGCAGTTCTTC.

This CDR3 is CATSRGFRGNEQFF. In DNA form, the CDR3 reads TGTGCCACCAGCAGAGGCTTCAGGGGCAATGAGCAGTTCTTC. The chain couples TRBV15 to TRBJ2-1; the D gene is possibly TRBD1 (6 bases). V was pared by 1 base and J by 6 bases, with 10 bases between. This CDR3 has 14 amino acids. The germline V gene has CDR1 LNHNV and CDR2 YYDKDF (reference sequence).

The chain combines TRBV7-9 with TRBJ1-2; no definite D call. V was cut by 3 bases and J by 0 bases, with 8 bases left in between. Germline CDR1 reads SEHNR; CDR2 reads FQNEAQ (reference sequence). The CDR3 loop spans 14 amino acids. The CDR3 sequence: CASSFETANYGYTF. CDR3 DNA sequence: TGTGCCAGCAGCTTCGAAACAGCTAACTATGGCTACACCTTC.

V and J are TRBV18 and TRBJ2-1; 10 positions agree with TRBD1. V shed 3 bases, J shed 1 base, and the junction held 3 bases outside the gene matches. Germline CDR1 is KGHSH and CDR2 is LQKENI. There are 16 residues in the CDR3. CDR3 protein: CASSPPGQGSYNEQFF. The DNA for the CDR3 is TGTGCCAGCTCACCCCCGGGACAGGGGTCCTACAATGAGCAGTTCTTC.

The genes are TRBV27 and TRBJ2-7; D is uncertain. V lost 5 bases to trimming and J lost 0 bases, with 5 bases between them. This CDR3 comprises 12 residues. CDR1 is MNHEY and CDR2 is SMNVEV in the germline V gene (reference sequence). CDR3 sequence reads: CASSPSSYEQYF. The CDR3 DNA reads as TGTGCCAGCAGTCCTAGCTCCTACGAGCAGTACTTC.

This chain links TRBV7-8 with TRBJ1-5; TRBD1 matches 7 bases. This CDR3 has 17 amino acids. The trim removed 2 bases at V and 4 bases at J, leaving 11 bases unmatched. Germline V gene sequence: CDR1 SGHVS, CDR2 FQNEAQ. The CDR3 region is CASSLKSTGRVNQPQHF. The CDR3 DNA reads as TGTGCCAGCAGCTTAAAATCGACAGGGCGAGTTAATCAGCCCCAGCATTTT.

The CDR3 sequence is CASSIERGGYTF. In DNA, the CDR3 is TGTGCCAGTAGTATAGAGAGAGGCGGCTACACCTTC. This chain uses TRBV19 with TRBJ1-2; D remains ambiguous. The CDR3 is 12 amino acids. Germline V gives CDR1 LNHDA, CDR2 SQIVND (reference sequence). The V end lost 0 bases, the J end lost 8 bases, and 7 bases lay between the germline ends.

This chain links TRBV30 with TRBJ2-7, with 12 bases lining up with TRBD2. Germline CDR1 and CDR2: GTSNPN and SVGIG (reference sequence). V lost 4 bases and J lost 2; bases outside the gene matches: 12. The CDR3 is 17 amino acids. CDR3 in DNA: TGTGCCTGGATCGCGCGGAGACGACTAGCGGGGGCCTACGAGCAGTACTTC. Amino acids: CAWIARRRLAGAYEQYF.

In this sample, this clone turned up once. The CDR3 loop is CASSQDNGRGAEAFF. The CDR3 DNA reads as TGTGCCAGCAGCCAAGATAATGGCAGGGGTGCGGAAGCTTTCTTT. The chain joins TRBV14 to TRBJ1-1, with a tentative D call TRBD1 (6 bases). The CDR3 runs to 15 residues. V was clipped by 0 bases and J by 8 bases, with 16 bases between them. Germline V CDR1 and CDR2: SGHDN, FVKESK.

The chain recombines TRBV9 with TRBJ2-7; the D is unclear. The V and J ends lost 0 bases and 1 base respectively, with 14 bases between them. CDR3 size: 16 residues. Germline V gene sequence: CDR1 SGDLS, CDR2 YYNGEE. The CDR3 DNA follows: TGTGCCAGCAGCGTAGCGGCGACTCCCGCTTCCTACGAGCAGTACTTC. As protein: CASSVAATPASYEQYF.

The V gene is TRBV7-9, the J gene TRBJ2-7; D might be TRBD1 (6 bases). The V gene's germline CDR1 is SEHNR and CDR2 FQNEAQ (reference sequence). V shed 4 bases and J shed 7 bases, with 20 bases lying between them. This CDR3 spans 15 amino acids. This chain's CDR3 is CASSSSVHRAWEQYF. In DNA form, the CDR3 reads TGTGCCAGCAGCTCCTCCGTTCACAGGGCCTGGGAGCAGTACTTC. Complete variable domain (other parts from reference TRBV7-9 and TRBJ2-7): DTGVSQNPRHKITKRGQNVTFRCDPISEHNRLYWYRQTLGQGPEFLTYFQNEAQLEKSRLLSDRFSAERPKGSFSTLEIQRTEQGDSAMYLCASSSSVHRAWEQYFGPGTRLTVT.

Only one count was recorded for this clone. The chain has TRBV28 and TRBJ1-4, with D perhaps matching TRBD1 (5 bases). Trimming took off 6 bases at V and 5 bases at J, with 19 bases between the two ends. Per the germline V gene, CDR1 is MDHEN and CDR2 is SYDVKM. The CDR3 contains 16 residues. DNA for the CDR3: TGTGCCAGCAGAGACTGGGGACTGGGCGGGAATGAAAAACTGTTTTTT. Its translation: CASRDWGLGGNEKLFF.

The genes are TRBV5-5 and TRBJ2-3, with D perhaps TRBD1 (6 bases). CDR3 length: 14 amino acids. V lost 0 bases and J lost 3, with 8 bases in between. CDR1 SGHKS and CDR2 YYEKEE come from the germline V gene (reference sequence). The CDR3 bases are TGTGCCAGCAGCTTGGGACAGGTTACAGATACGCAGTATTTT. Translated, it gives CASSLGQVTDTQYF.